These T cell receptor beta chains were read from a single sample in a study of early T cells in non-severe SARS-CoV-2 infection. TCRdb re-analysed the 5' RACE reads in MiXCR, keeping a single row per CDR3 protein. The sample yields 65,000 to 70,000 distinct CDR3 sequences, approximately 10% seen once. Sequenced input: whole blood. The receptors originated from an adult who was a healthcare worker with PCR-confirmed SARS-CoV-2 infection or an uninfected control (not recorded which). CDR3s include the opening cysteine and the closing phenylalanine or tryptophan. A D gene is named only where the DNA matches it firmly. Clone sizes are given selectively: once, few, many, or a class where the clone is expanded.

V gene	CDR3 length	J gene	clone size	D gene	CDR3 DNA	CDR3 protein
TRBV11-2	15	TRBJ2-7	many	-	TGTGCCAGCAGCTTCTATTGGCCGGGAAACTACGAGCAGTACTTC	CASSFYWPGNYEQYF
TRBV7-9	15	TRBJ1-1	many	-	TGTGCCAGCAGCTCGACACAGGGTGTCGAGACTGAAGCTTTCTTT	CASSSTQGVETEAFF
TRBV20-1	13	TRBJ2-7	few	TRBD1	TGCAGTGCATATGGACAGGGGCGGTACGAGCAGTACTTC	CSAYGQGRYEQYF
TRBV5-1	13	TRBJ1-1	-	TRBD1	TGCGCCAGCAGCTTGACAGGGGACACTGAAGCTTTCTTT	CASSLTGDTEAFF
TRBV7-9	15	TRBJ1-4	-	TRBD1	TGTGCCAGCAGCCGGGCCGGGACAGAAAATGAAAAACTGTTTTTT	CASSRAGTENEKLFF
TRBV7-2	14	TRBJ2-5	-	TRBD2	TGTGTCAGCAGCTCGGGACTAGGCAGTAAGACCCAGTACTTC	CVSSSGLGSKTQYF
TRBV2	12	TRBJ1-4	-	-	TGTGCCAGCAGTGAAAACCGGGAAAAACTGTTTTTT	CASSENREKLFF
TRBV20-1	14	TRBJ2-7	-	-	TGCAGTGCTTCCACCCAAGGACTCGTCGCCGAGCAGTACTTC	CSASTQGLVAEQYF
TRBV6-2/TRBV6-3	14	TRBJ2-5	few	-	TGTGCCAGCAGCGCCCGGGAGCCGAAAGAGACCCAGTACTTC	CASSAREPKETQYF
TRBV29-1	12	TRBJ1-1	few	-	TGCAGCGCCCCTAGCTGGGCCGGGTGGGCTTTCTTT	CSAPSWAGWAFF
TRBV21-1	15	TRBJ2-7	few	-	TGTGCCAGCAGCAACCGACAGGTAGCATCGCACGAGCAGTACTTC	CASSNRQVASHEQYF
TRBV30	11	TRBJ1-2	many	-	TGTGCCTGGAGTGCCAGTGATCGCTACACCTTC	CAWSASDRYTF
TRBV10-3	16	TRBJ2-7	many	TRBD1	TGTGCCATCAGGGACCCCGTCCGGGACAGGGACTACGAGCAGTACTTC	CAIRDPVRDRDYEQYF
TRBV12-3/TRBV12-4	19	TRBJ2-3	few	-	TGTGCCAGCAGTTTTCCCCCCAGCGCTTTGGGAGAAGGTGCAGATACGCAGTATTTT	CASSFPPSALGEGADTQYF
TRBV7-9	15	TRBJ2-1	-	TRBD2	TGTGCCAGCAGCTTTCGACTAGCGGGAGACAATGAGCAGTTCTTC	CASSFRLAGDNEQFF
TRBV12-3/TRBV12-4	14	TRBJ2-4	many	-	TGTGCCAGTAACCGGCCTGGACCCGAAAACATTCAGTACTTC	CASNRPGPENIQYF
TRBV20-1	14	TRBJ2-7	many	-	TGCAGTGCTAGACCCCCCGGCATTTCCTACGAGCAGTACTTC	CSARPPGISYEQYF
TRBV27	13	TRBJ1-5	-	TRBD1	TGTGCCAGCAAGGGGACAGGAAATCAGCCCCAGCATTTT	CASKGTGNQPQHF
TRBV5-1	11	TRBJ2-3	-	-	TGCGCCAGCACTAGCACAGATACGCAGTATTTT	CASTSTDTQYF
TRBV7-6	18	TRBJ2-3	many	TRBD2	TGTGCCAGCAGCTTAGCCCCCGGGACTAGCACTTCCACAGATACGCAGTATTTT	CASSLAPGTSTSTDTQYF
TRBV27	14	TRBJ2-1	-	-	TGTGCCAGCAGTTTAGCGGAGCAATACAATGAGCAGTTCTTC	CASSLAEQYNEQFF
TRBV28	14	TRBJ1-2	many	-	TGTGCCAGCAGTACTGCTCAAGGGCCCTATGGCTACACCTTC	CASSTAQGPYGYTF
TRBV7-2	15	TRBJ2-5	-	TRBD2	TGTGCCAGCAGCATCAATAGCGGGAGATACGAGACCCAGTACTTC	CASSINSGRYETQYF
TRBV12-3/TRBV12-4	15	TRBJ2-3	-	-	TGTGCCAGCAGTTTTTGGGGCGGGAGCACAGATACGCAGTATTTT	CASSFWGGSTDTQYF